Given below is one TCR beta chain in context. Its antigen target is currently unknown. No qualities accompany the bases; no much larger clone lies one base away. A second Seattle source provided samples from volunteer blood donors who had recovered from COVID-19. Whole blood was collected in K2EDTA tubes by collaborating institutions according to the institutions' own protocols. For TCRbeta analysis, collaborators shipped samples as frozen whole blood, isolated PBMCs, or DNA extracted from either of those sample types. From the cysteine up to the phenylalanine, the CDR3 has a length of 14 residues. Only CDR3 DNA remains: 42 bases, in frame from the first base. CDR1 MGHRA and CDR2 YSYEKL are derived from the germline V gene. V loses 1 base at its end and J loses 5 bases; junction bases beyond the gene matches: 3. TCRbeta CDR3 regions were amplified from genomic DNA using the immunoSEQ Assay, a bias-controlled multiplex PCR. On the study's bioinformatics: The number of nucleated cells in each sample was estimated by amplification of reference gene primers within the assay. To quantify the absolute abundance of each unique TCRbeta CDR3 rearrangement, sequence reads were collapsed and filtered. Productive Simpson clonality was computed per sample as the square root of Simpson's diversity index over productive rearrangements. TCRdb took this table from immuneACCESS and kept in-frame rearrangements with V and J called. Such tables lack part of the clones; where checked against another copy, unresolved V genes explain under half of the gap, and the rest is unexplained. The V and J calls and clone size come from that table; D and trimming were worked out from the DNA. The table for this sample lists some 140,000 clones; 70% to 85% of them were counted only once. The top ten hold approximately 11% of the sample.

These data belong to a study of blood T cell repertoires in COVID-19 (dated by TCRdb to the early 2020s). About the full investigation: The collaborator samples originated in the United States, Italy and Spain and spanned the acute and convalescent phases of COVID-19. The repertoires were released in a freely available public database intended as a resource for research on the immune response to SARS-CoV-2. The samples were drawn from two sources: the first 160 participants of the ongoing ImmuneRACE study, and 950 to 1,500 subjects contributed by 6 global collaborators. HLA class I and class II types, where available, came from metadata supplied by the sample provider rather than from assay-based typing. Subjects who had been exposed to COVID-19, were actively infected with it, or had recovered from it provided the deeply sampled blood TCRbeta repertoires that made up the dataset. The prospective study material was composed of cDNA or gDNA derived from T cells, B-cell-depleted T cells, or PBMCs. Sample metadata almost always included a de-identified subject ID, COVID-19 status, age in years and sex.

Results the study describes overall, beyond this receptor: The quantity of clinical and demographic metadata differed by source and by participant and was supplied without curation.

This clonotype was obtained from a man aged 55 to 70 who had recovered from COVID-19. The chain links TRBV4-1 with TRBJ2-5; TRBD2 agrees with 8 junctional bases. Sequencing was done on a sample of peripheral blood. The nucleotide sequence reads TGCGCCAGCAGCCAAGCCGCGGGAGGTGAGACCCAGTACTTC. Protein translation: CASSQAAGGETQYF.